This T cell receptor (beta chain) stems from a study of Ad26.COV2.S vaccination and SARS-CoV-2 variants. Study-level points and caveats: Spike-specific responses of CD8+ and CD4+ T cells were reported to display substantial breadth after vaccination. Vaccinees and placebo recipients showed similar non-spike TCR breadth.

Data came from immunoSEQ multiplex PCR; TCRdb stores just in-frame clones and leaves some out. The repertoire holds about 350,000 clones, with approximately 90% as singletons. Described treatment: about 20 received Ad26.COV2.S at low or high dose, single or two shots; about 5 received placebo; per-sample allocation not given. Collection of samples fell on day 63 after the first vaccine or placebo injection. The sample came from a Boston adult aged 18-55 years. An Ad26 vector expressing Wuhan-strain SARS-CoV-2 spike constituted the vaccine. CDR3 length: 14 residues. Germline V gene lookup returns CDR1 SGHRS and CDR2 YFSETQ. The trim removed 4 bases at V and 7 bases at J, leaving 10 bases unmatched. In regard to this clone: Its antigen is unidentified.

The sample in question was peripheral blood, obtained in a trial of Ad26.COV2.S vaccine versus placebo. The chain combines TRBV5-1 with TRBJ2-7; 8 positions agree with TRBD1. This clonotype was sampled from a person aged 18-60 years who received the Ad26.COV2.S COVID-19 vaccine or a placebo. In DNA, the CDR3 is TGCGCCAGCAGCCGTGGGACAGGAGGGGGAGAGCAGTACTTC. Residues: CASSRGTGGGEQYF.